The 9 T cell receptor beta chains below all came from one sample that was sequenced in a study of shared clonotypes between healthy human individuals. Sequencing was performed with immunoSEQ multiplex PCR; in TCRdb, only in-frame clones are kept and a portion is missing. The sample yields 950,000 to 1,100,000 clones, approximately 78% seen once. The sequenced sample consisted of memory CD4+ T cells from PBMCs. Subset meaning: CD45RA-negative fraction. The receptors here all came from a man aged 18 to 30 in good health. Some clones in this sample may be carry-over from other donors' samples.

For this clone: At one end the junction does not follow the germline gene, possibly because of a read error. Other DNA sequences in the sample encode the same CDR3. The chain combines TRBV28 with TRBJ2-7; D remains ambiguous. There are 14 residues in the CDR3. Germline V lookup: CDR1 MDHEN, CDR2 SYDVKM. The CDR3 reads CASRRQQANYEQYF. In DNA form, the CDR3 reads TGCGCCAGCAGAAGGCAGCAAGCAAACTACGAGCAGTACTTC.

V gene TRBV27 combines with J gene TRBJ1-5; D is undetermined. Looked up from germline, CDR1 is MNHEY and CDR2 is SMNVEV (reference sequence). The CDR3 spans 13 residues. With 7 bases removed from V and 7 bases from J, the gap between germline ends came to 14 bases. As DNA, the CDR3 is TGTGCCAGCACCCCATACCCCGGGCAGCCCCAGCATTTT. This encodes CASTPYPGQPQHF.

The chain joins TRBV6-5 to TRBJ2-7, with a possible D match to TRBD2 (6 bases). CDR1 is MNHEY and CDR2 is SVGAGI in the germline V gene. The CDR3 has 14 residues. V lost 1 base to trimming and J lost 0 bases, with 7 bases between them. The DNA of the CDR3 is TGTGCCAGCAGTTACTGGCGGGACTCCTACGAGCAGTACTTC. Translation gives CASSYWRDSYEQYF.

This clone was seen only once. The chain has TRBV5-1 and TRBJ2-1, with 7 bases fitting TRBD1. Losses at the gene ends were 3 bases for V and 5 bases for J; bases not matched to a gene: 5. CDR1 is SGHRS, CDR2 YFSETQ, per germline. The CDR3 is 14 amino acids. DNA for the CDR3: TGCGCCAGCAGCTCGACAGGGTTGAACAATGAGCAGTTCTTC. As protein: CASSSTGLNNEQFF.

This clone has just a few counts. V gene TRBV5-4 combines with J gene TRBJ2-7; D uncertain. Germline-derived CDR1 and CDR2 are SGHNT and YYREEE (reference sequence). The V and J ends lost 1 base and 1 base respectively, with 15 bases between them. The CDR3 has 16 amino acids. The CDR3 bases are TGTGCCAGCAGCTTGCTAGTCCCCATGAGGTCCTACGAGCAGTACTTC. Translation gives CASSLLVPMRSYEQYF.

This chain connects TRBV27 to TRBJ2-1; TRBD2 matches at 14 bases. Losses at the gene ends were 5 bases for V and 7 bases for J; bases not matched to a gene: 7. Germline V gives CDR1 MNHEY, CDR2 SMNVEV (reference sequence). The CDR3 is made up of 16 amino acids. CDR3 sequence (DNA): TGTGCCAGCAGTCAAATCGGGACTAGCGGGAGAAATGAGCAGTTCTTC. Its translation: CASSQIGTSGRNEQFF.

This clone appeared once. V gene TRBV10-3 combines with J gene TRBJ2-7; D unclear. Germline loops: CDR1 ENHRY, CDR2 SYGVKD. V dropped 8 bases and J dropped 0 bases, with 11 bases sitting between them. This CDR3 comprises 13 residues. CDR3 coding DNA: TGTGCCATCTCGAATCATGGCTCCTACGAGCAGTACTTC. Translation gives CAISNHGSYEQYF.

The V gene is TRBV30, the J gene TRBJ1-6; D is ambiguous. The germline CDR1 and CDR2 sequences are GTSNPN and SVGIG (reference sequence). The CDR3 length is 14 residues. The V gene lost 0 bases and the J gene lost 8 bases, with 11 bases spanning the gap. The CDR3 DNA sequence: TGTGCCTGGAGTGTATTAACTGGGGATTCACCCCTCCACTTT. Protein sequence: CAWSVLTGDSPLHF.

The chain carries TRBV2 and TRBJ2-2; D is perhaps TRBD2 (6 bases). The V gene lost 4 bases and the J gene lost 0 bases, with 12 bases spanning the gap. The CDR3 totals 16 residues. The germline V gene encodes CDR1 SNHLY and CDR2 FYNNEI. The CDR3 is CASSGVAVANTGELFF. For the CDR3, the DNA is TGTGCCAGCAGTGGGGTAGCGGTCGCGAACACCGGGGAGCTGTTTTTT. Combining the CDR3 with reference TRBV2 and TRBJ2-2 gives the whole variable domain EPEVTQTPSHQVTQMGQEVILRCVPISNHLYFYWYRQILGQKVEFLVSFYNNEISEKSEIFDDQFSVERPDGSNFTLKIRSTKLEDSAMYFCASSGVAVANTGELFFGEGSRLTVL.